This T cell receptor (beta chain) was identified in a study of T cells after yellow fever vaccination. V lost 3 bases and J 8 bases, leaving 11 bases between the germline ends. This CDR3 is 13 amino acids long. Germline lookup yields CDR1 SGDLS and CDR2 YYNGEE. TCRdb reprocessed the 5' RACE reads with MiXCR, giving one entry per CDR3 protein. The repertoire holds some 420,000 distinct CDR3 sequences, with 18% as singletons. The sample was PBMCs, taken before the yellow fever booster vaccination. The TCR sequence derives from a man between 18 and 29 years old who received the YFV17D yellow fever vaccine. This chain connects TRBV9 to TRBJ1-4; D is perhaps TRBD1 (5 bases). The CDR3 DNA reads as TGTGCCAGCAGCGAGGGGCGGCACGAAAAACTGTTTTTT. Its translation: CASSEGRHEKLFF.